This TCR beta chain was found in a study of T cell clonotyping in hematopoietic cell transplantation (dated by TCRdb to 2020 to 2022). General notes on the study: A total of approximately 130 blood samples were gathered in the study from around 40 consecutive transplant recipients along with their related donors. Patient recruitment ran from late 2015 to early 2017, and follow-up continued until late 2020 or death. General findings and caveats noted by the study authors: After transplant, TCR diversity in recipients dropped, and pathologically expanded clonotypes climbed progressively between day 30 and day 180. Overlap with donor repertoires was found for only a small fraction of recipient repertoires, with over 95% found to appear de novo at the given depth. Inverse Simpson Index values from donors and from recipients before transplant predicted broader TCR repertoire diversity after transplant. The sample size was limited, and CD4 and CD8 repertoire contributions could not be separated because cells were not sorted.

V sheds 5 bases and J sheds 5 bases, leaving 9 bases between their ends. From the cysteine through the phenylalanine, the CDR3 covers 12 amino acids. Only CDR3 DNA is held: 36 bases, read in frame from base 1. CDR1 and CDR2 (SGHTA, FQGTGA) derive from the germline V gene. Blood samples for TCR beta sequencing were provided by related transplant donors. Nuclei Lysis Solution was used to extract genomic DNA from fresh or cryopreserved unfractionated peripheral blood mononuclear cells. Turning to this clone: Its antigen specificity is not known. It has no much larger one-base neighbor in the sample; base qualities were not kept.

The immunoSEQ assay, a bias-controlled multiplex PCR with V- and J-specific primers, was used to amplify TCR beta CDR3 regions from genomic DNA. A second PCR step added a proprietary barcode and Illumina adapter sequences to the CDR3 amplicons. An Illumina MiSeq instrument was used for sequencing of the CDR3 libraries. On the study's bioinformatics: Export and quality control were done with immunoSEQ Analyzer 3.0, while downstream analyses used R Bioconductor and Immunarch. Only productive rearrangements in the normalized downsampled data set went into calculating the repertoire metrics. Pathologically expanded clonotypes were defined as those larger than 5 templates in the normalized cohort. The Inverse Simpson Index was used to measure repertoire diversity. CMV-specificity analyses were carried out on the non-normalized data set to capture all clonotypes. The table comes from immuneACCESS by way of TCRdb, which keeps in-frame sequences with V and J called. Part of the clones is missing from these tables; in studies checked, under half for an unresolved V gene and the rest for unknown reasons. That table supplies the V and J calls and clone size; D and trimming were determined from the DNA. The sample yields 60,000 to 75,000 clones; roughly 94% were counted once. The ten largest clones add up to 1.5% to 2% of the sample.

The sequence came from a man aged 50-59 years in good health. Some clones in this sample may be carry-over from other donors' samples. The chain employs TRBV7-3 and TRBJ1-2; a tentative D call is TRBD1 (6 bases match). The sample was peripheral blood mononuclear cells. The CDR3 protein sequence reads: CASSQQGYGYTF. The nucleotide sequence reads TGTGCCAGCAGCCAACAGGGTTATGGCTACACCTTC.